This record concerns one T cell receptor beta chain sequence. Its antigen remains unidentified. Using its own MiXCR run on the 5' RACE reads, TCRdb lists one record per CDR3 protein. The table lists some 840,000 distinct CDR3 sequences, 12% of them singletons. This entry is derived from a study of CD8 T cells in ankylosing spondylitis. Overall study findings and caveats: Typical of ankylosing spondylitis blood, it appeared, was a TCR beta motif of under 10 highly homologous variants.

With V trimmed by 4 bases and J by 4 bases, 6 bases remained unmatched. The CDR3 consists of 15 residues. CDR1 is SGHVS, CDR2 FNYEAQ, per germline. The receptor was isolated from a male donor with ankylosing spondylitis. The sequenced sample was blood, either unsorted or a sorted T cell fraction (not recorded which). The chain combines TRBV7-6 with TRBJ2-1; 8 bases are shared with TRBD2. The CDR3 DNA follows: TGTGCCAGCAGCTCGGGACTAGGAAATTACAATGAGCAGTTCTTC. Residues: CASSSGLGNYNEQFF.